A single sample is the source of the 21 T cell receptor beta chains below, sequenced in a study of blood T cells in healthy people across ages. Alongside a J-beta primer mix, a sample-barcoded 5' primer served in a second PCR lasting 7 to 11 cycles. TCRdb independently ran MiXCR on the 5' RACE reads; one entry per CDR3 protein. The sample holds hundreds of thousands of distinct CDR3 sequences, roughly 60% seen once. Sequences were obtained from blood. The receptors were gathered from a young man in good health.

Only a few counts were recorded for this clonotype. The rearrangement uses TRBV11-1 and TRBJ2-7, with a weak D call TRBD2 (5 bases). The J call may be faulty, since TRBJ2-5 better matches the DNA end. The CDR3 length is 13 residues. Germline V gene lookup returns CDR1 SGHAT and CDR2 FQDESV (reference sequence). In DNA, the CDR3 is TGTGCCAGCGGCCCGGGGTTAGGAGAGACCCAGTACTTC. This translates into CASGPGLGETQYF.

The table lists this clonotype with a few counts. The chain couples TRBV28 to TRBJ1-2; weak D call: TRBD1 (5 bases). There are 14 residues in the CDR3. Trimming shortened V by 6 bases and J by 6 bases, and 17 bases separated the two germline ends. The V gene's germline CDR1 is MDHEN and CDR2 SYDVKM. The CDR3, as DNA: TGTGCCAGCAGGCCCCGGGGGGGACCTAATGGCTACACCTTC. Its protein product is CASRPRGGPNGYTF.

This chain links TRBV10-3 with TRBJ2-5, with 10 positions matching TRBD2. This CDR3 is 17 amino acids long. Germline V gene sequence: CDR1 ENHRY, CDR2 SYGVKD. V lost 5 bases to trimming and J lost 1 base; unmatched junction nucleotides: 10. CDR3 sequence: CAISLTETSGFQETQYF. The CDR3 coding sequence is TGTGCCATCAGTCTTACCGAGACTAGCGGGTTCCAAGAGACCCAGTACTTC.

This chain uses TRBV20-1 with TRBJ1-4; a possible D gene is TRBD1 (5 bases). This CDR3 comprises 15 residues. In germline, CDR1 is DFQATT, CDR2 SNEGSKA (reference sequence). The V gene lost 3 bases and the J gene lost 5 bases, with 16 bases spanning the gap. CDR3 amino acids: CSASGLGTYNEKLFF. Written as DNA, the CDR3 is TGCAGTGCTAGTGGTTTGGGGACTTACAATGAAAAACTGTTTTTT.

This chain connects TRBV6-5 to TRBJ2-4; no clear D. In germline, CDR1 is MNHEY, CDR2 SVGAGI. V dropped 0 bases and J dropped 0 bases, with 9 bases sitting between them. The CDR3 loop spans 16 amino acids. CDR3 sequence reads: CASSYSIGLAKNIQYF. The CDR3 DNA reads TGTGCCAGCAGTTACTCGATTGGATTAGCCAAAAACATTCAGTACTTC.

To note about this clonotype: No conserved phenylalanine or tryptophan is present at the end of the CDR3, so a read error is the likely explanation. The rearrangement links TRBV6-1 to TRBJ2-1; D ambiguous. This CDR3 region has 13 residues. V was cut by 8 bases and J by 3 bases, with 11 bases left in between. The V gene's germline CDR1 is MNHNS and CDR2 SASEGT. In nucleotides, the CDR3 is TGTGCCAGCCACCGGCTCAGCTACAATGAGCAGTTCCTC. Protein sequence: CASHRLSYNEQFL.

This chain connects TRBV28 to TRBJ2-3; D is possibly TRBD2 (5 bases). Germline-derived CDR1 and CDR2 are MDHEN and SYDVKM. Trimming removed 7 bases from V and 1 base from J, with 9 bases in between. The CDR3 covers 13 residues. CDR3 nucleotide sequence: TGTGCCAGCAATGAGGGCGGCACAGATACGCAGTATTTT. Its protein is CASNEGGTDTQYF.

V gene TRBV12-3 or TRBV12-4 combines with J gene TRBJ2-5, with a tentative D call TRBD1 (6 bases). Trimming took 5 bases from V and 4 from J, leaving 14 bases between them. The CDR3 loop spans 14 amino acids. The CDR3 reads CASSTQGRRETQYF. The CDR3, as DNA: TGTGCCAGCAGTACCCAGGGGCGCAGAGAGACCCAGTACTTC.

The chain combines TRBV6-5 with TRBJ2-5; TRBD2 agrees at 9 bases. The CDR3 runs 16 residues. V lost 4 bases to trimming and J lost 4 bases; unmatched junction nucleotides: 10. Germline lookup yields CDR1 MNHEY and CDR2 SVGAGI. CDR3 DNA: TGTGCCAGCAGTTCTAACCCCTCACTAGCGGGAGAGACCCAGTACTTC. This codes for CASSSNPSLAGETQYF.

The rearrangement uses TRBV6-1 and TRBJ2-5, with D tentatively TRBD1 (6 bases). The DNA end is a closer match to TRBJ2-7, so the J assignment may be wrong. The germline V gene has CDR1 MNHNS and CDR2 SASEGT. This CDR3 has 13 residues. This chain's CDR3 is CASREQGNYEQYF. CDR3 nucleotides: TGTGCCAGCAGAGAACAGGGAAACTACGAGCAGTACTTC.

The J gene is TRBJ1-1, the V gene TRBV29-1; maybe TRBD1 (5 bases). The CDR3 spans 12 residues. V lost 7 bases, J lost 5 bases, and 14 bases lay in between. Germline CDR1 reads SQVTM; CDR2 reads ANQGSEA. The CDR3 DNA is TGCAGCGACTCCTCGACAGAGACTGAAGCTTTCTTT. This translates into CSDSSTETEAFF.

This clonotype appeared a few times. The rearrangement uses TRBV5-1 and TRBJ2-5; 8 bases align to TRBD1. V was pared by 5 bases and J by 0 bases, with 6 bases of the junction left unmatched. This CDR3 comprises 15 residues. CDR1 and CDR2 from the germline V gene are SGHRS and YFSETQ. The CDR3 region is CASRGTGQYQETQYF. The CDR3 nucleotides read TGCGCCAGCAGAGGGACAGGCCAGTACCAAGAGACCCAGTACTTC.

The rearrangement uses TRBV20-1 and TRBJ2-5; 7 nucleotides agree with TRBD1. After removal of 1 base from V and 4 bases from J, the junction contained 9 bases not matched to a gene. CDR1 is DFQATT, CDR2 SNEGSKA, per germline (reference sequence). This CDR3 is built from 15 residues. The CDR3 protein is CSARGEQGVGETQYF. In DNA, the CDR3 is TGCAGTGCTAGAGGAGAGCAGGGGGTTGGAGAGACCCAGTACTTC.

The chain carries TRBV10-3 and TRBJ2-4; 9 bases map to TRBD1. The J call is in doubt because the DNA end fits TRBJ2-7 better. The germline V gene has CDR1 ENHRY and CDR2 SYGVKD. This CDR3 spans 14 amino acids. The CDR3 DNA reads TGTGCCATCAGGGCGGGACAGGGTATCCACGAGCAGTACTTC. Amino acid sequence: CAIRAGQGIHEQYF.

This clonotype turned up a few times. The CDR3 loop is CASSFLAGGEYEQYF. CDR3 DNA sequence: TGTGCCAGCAGCTTCCTTGCGGGAGGGGAGTACGAGCAGTACTTC. V usage is TRBV7-2 and J usage is TRBJ2-7, with TRBD2 identical over 9 bases. CDR3 length: 15 residues. V lost 3 bases to trimming and J lost 4 bases; unmatched junction nucleotides: 7. Germline V lookup: CDR1 SGHTA, CDR2 FQGNSA.

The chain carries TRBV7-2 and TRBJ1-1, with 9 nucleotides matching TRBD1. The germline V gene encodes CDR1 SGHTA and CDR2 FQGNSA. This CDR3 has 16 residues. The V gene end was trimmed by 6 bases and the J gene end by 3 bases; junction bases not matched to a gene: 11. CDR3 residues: CASRPQSGTGYTEAFF. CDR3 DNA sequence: TGTGCCAGCAGACCCCAGTCCGGGACAGGGTACACTGAAGCTTTCTTT. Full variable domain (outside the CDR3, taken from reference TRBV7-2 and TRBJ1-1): GAGVSQSPSNKVTEKGKDVELRCDPISGHTALYWYRQSLGQGLEFLIYFQGNSAPDKSGLPSDRFSAERTGGSVSTLTIQRTQQEDSAVYLCASRPQSGTGYTEAFFGQGTRLTVV.

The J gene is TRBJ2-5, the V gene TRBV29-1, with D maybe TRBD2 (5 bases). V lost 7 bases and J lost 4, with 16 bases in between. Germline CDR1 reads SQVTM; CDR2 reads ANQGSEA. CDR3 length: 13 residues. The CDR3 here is CSAIASGRETQYF. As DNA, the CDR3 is TGCAGCGCCATAGCGTCAGGTCGAGAGACCCAGTACTTC.

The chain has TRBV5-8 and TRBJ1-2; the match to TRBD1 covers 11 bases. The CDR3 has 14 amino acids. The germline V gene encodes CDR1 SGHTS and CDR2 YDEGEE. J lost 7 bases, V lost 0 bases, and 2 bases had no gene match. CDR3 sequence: CASSLDGTGGGYTF. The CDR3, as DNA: TGTGCCAGCAGCTTGGACGGGACAGGGGGTGGCTACACCTTC.

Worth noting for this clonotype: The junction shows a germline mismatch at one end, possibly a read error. Here the CDR3 DNA reads TGTGCCAGCATCACTATGACTTCCAGCGGGAGTTACAATGAACAGTTCTTC. As protein: CASITMTSSGSYNEQFF. The chain has TRBV9 and TRBJ2-1; 8 positions match TRBD2. CDR3 length equals 17 residues. CDR1 is SGDLS, CDR2 YYNGEE, per germline.

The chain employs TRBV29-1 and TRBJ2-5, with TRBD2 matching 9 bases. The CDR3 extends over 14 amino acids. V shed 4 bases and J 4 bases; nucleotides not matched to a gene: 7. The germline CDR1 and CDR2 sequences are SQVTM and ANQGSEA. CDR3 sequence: CSVGTSGLGETQYF. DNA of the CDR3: TGCAGCGTTGGCACTAGCGGGTTAGGAGAGACCCAGTACTTC.

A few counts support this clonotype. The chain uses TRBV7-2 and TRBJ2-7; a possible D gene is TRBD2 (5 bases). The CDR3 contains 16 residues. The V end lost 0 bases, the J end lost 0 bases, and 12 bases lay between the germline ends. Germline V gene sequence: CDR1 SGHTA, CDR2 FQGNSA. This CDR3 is CASSLAGGLPSYEQYF. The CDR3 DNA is TGTGCCAGCAGCTTAGCTGGCGGGCTACCCTCCTACGAGCAGTACTTC.